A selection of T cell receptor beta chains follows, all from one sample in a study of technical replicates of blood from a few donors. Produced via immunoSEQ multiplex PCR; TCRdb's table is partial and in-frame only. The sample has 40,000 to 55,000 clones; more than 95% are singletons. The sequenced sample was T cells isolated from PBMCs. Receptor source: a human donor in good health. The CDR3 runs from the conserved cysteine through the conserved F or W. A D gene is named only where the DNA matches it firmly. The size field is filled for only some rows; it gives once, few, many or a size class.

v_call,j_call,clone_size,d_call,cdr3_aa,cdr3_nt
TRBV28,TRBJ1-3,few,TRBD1,CASSRTGVSGNTIYF,TGTGCCAGCAGCCGTACAGGGGTTTCGGGAAACACCATATATTTT
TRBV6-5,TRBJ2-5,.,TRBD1,CASSYSIGTGVETQYF,TGTGCCAGCAGTTACTCGATAGGGACAGGGGTGGAGACCCAGTACTTC
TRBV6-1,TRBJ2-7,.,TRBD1,CASSEGTGPLYEQYF,TGTGCCAGCAGTGAAGGGACAGGGCCCCTCTACGAGCAGTACTTC
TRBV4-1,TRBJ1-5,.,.,CASSQDPGVTQPQHF,TGCGCCAGCAGCCAAGATCCAGGGGTGACTCAGCCCCAGCATTTT
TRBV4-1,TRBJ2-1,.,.,CASSHPGLRNNEQFF,TGCGCCAGCAGCCATCCGGGACTGCGGAACAATGAGCAGTTCTTC
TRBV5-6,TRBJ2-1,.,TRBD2,CASSGDYYEQFF,TGTGCCAGCAGCGGGGACTACTATGAGCAGTTCTTC
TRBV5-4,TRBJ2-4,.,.,CASSLIGTLGAKNIQYF,TGTGCCAGCAGCTTGATTGGGACACTGGGGGCCAAAAACATTCAGTACTTC
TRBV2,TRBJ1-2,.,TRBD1,CANHYSGGLNYGYTF,TGTGCCAACCACTACTCAGGGGGTTTAAACTATGGCTACACCTTC
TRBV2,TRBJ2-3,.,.,CASSEALGGTDTQYF,TGTGCCAGCAGTGAAGCGCTTGGAGGCACAGATACGCAGTATTTT
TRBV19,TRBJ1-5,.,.,CASSIYQGRSNQPQHF,TGTGCCAGTAGTATTTACCAGGGGAGAAGCAATCAGCCCCAGCATTTT
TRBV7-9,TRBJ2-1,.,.,CASSPGDNEQFF,TGTGCCAGCAGCCCGGGGGACAATGAGCAGTTCTTC
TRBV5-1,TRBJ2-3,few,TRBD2,CASSLESATSGTDTQYF,TGCGCCAGCAGCTTGGAGTCGGCTACTAGCGGCACAGATACGCAGTATTTT
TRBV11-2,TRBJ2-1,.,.,CASDKSGYNEQFF,TGTGCCAGCGATAAATCCGGTTACAATGAGCAGTTCTTC
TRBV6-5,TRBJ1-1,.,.,CASSSSPAEAFF,TGTGCCAGCAGTTCCAGTCCAGCTGAAGCTTTCTTT
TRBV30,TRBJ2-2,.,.,CAWSWSLEAGELFF,TGTGCCTGGAGTTGGAGCCTGGAGGCCGGGGAGCTGTTTTTT
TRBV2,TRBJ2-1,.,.,CASSETIQGRYNEQFF,TGTGCCAGCAGTGAAACGATACAGGGTCGGTACAATGAGCAGTTCTTC
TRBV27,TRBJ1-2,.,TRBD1,CASSLSTTGVGYTF,TGTGCCAGCAGTTTATCGACGACAGGGGTCGGCTACACCTTC
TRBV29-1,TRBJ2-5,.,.,CSVLTPSETQYF,TGCAGCGTGCTGACACCTAGCGAGACCCAGTACTTC
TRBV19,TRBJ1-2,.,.,CASSIEAAGVGYTF,TGTGCCAGTAGTATAGAAGCGGCGGGGGTCGGCTACACCTTC
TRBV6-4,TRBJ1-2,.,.,CASSGNQGYGYTF,TGTGCCAGCAGTGGTAATCAGGGTTATGGCTACACCTTC
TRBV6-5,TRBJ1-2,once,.,CASSYSGGVNYGYTF,TGTGCCAGCAGTTACTCTGGGGGGGTGAACTATGGCTACACCTTC
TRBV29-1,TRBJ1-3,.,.,CSVEKWQGNTIYF,TGCAGCGTTGAAAAATGGCAGGGAAACACCATATATTTT
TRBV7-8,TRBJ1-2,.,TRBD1,CASSLEPGQGVGYTF,TGTGCCAGCAGCTTAGAACCGGGACAGGGGGTTGGCTACACCTTC
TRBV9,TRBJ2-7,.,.,CASSVGGSSTYEQYF,TGTGCCAGCAGCGTAGGTGGGAGCTCCACCTACGAGCAGTACTTC
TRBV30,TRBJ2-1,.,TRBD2,CAWRDGRGVSEQFF,TGTGCCTGGAGAGACGGGCGGGGGGTAAGTGAGCAGTTCTTC
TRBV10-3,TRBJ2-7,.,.,CAISGASRTSYEQYF,TGTGCCATCAGTGGCGCTAGCAGGACCTCATACGAGCAGTACTTC
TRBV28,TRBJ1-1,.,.,CASIKTPRGRTEAFF,TGTGCCAGCATTAAAACCCCCCGGGGGAGGACTGAAGCTTTCTTT
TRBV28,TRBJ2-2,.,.,CASQRRRTGELFF,TGTGCCTCCCAGAGGAGGCGTACCGGGGAGCTGTTTTTT
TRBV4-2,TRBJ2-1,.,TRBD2,CASSQGRLAGAWYNEQFF,TGTGCCAGCAGCCAAGGCAGACTAGCGGGAGCTTGGTACAATGAGCAGTTCTTC
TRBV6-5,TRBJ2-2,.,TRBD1,CASSLGGSGELFF,TGTGCCAGCAGTCTAGGGGGCTCCGGGGAGCTGTTTTTT
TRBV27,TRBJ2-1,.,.,CASSRQGNHNEQFF,TGTGCCAGCAGTCGCCAGGGGAACCACAATGAGCAGTTCTTC
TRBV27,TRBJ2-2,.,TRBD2,CASNREAGLDTGELFF,TGTGCCAGCAATCGTGAGGCGGGACTAGACACCGGGGAGCTGTTTTTT
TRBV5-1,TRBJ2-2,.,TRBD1,CASSLDRGTGTTGELFF,TGCGCCAGCAGCTTGGATCGCGGGACAGGGACCACCGGGGAGCTGTTTTTT
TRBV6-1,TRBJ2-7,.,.,CASRIKWRVYEQYF,TGTGCCAGCAGGATCAAATGGCGGGTCTACGAGCAGTACTTC
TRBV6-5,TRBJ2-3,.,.,CASSYLGGPSTDTQYF,TGTGCCAGCAGTTATCTGGGCGGGCCTAGCACAGATACGCAGTATTTT
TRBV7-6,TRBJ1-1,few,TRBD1,CASSSTTGRTNTEAFF,TGTGCCAGCAGCTCGACGACAGGGCGAACGAACACTGAAGCTTTCTTT
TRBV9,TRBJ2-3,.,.,CASSVYFTDTQYF,TGTGCCAGCAGCGTCTACTTCACAGATACGCAGTATTTT
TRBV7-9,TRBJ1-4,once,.,CASSPRKTNEKLFF,TGTGCCAGCAGCCCCAGGAAAACTAATGAAAAACTGTTTTTT
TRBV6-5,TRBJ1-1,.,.,CASSYSEGFTSEAFF,TGTGCCAGCAGTTACTCGGAGGGGTTCACATCTGAAGCTTTCTTT
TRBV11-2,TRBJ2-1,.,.,CASSLANEQFF,TGTGCCAGCAGCTTAGCAAATGAGCAGTTCTTC
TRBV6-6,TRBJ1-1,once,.,CASSAPGQNTEAFF,TGTGCCAGCAGTGCCCCGGGACAGAACACTGAAGCTTTCTTT
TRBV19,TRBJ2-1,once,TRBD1,CASSLRTGRFYNEQFF,TGTGCCAGTAGTCTACGGACAGGGAGGTTCTACAATGAGCAGTTCTTC
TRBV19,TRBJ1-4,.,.,CASSILGRADEKLFF,TGTGCCAGTAGTATACTGGGCAGGGCGGATGAAAAACTGTTTTTT
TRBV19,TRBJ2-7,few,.,CASSISSSYEQYF,TGTGCCAGTAGTATATCCAGCTCCTACGAGCAGTACTTC
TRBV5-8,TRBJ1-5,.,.,CASPPGRYNQPQHF,TGTGCCAGCCCACCAGGGCGATACAATCAGCCCCAGCATTTT
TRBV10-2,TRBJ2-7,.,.,CASSGTIRSYEQYF,TGCGCCAGCAGTGGGACTATCCGCTCCTACGAGCAGTACTTC
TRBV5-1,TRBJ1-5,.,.,CASSLLGAANQPQHF,TGCGCCAGCAGCTTGCTGGGGGCGGCCAATCAGCCCCAGCATTTT
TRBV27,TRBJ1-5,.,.,CASSLRGDQPQHF,TGTGCCAGCAGTTTACGGGGAGATCAGCCCCAGCATTTT
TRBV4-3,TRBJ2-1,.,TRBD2,CASSLFTSATEQFF,TGCGCCAGCAGCCTATTTACTAGCGCGACCGAGCAGTTCTTC
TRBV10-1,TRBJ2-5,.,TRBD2,CASSDGRGAETQYF,TGCGCCAGCAGTGACGGGAGGGGAGCAGAGACCCAGTACTTC
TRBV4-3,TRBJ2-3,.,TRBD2,CASSQVLAGGPPDTQYF,TGCGCCAGCAGCCAAGTTCTAGCGGGAGGGCCCCCAGATACGCAGTATTTT
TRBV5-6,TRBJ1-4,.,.,CASSLRRLGGEKLFF,TGTGCCAGCAGTCTACGCCGTTTGGGGGGTGAAAAACTGTTTTTT
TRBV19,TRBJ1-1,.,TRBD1,CASKTGGTEAFF,TGTGCCAGTAAAACAGGGGGCACTGAAGCTTTCTTT
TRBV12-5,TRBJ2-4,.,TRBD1,CASAKQGMRDAKNIQYF,TGTGCTAGTGCCAAACAGGGGATGAGGGACGCCAAAAACATTCAGTACTTC
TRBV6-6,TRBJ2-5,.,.,CASSWQGEEETQYF,TGTGCCAGCAGTTGGCAGGGTGAAGAAGAGACCCAGTACTTC
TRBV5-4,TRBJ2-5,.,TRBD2,CASSLGLAGLRETQYF,TGTGCCAGCAGCTTGGGGTTAGCGGGATTAAGAGAGACCCAGTACTTC
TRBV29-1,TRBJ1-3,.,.,CSAQAYSGNTIYF,TGCAGCGCTCAGGCTTACTCTGGAAACACCATATATTTT
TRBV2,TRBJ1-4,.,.,CASSPRAATNEKLFF,TGTGCCAGCAGTCCCAGGGCCGCAACTAATGAAAAACTGTTTTTT
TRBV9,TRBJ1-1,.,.,CASSDTGAGTEAFF,TGTGCCAGCAGCGATACAGGAGCGGGCACTGAAGCTTTCTTT